Sequencing of this TCR beta chain was carried out in a study of blood T cells in healthy people across ages. Points from the study as a whole: When one million T cells were used, diversity estimates were thought to be underestimates. Possibly, changes in expanded clonotypes were confounded because donor CMV status was unknown.

In germline, CDR1 is MGHRA, CDR2 YSYEKL. The CDR3 has 13 amino acids. The V end was cut by 4 bases, the J end by 6 bases, with 12 bases between. On this clonotype: Its matching antigen is unknown.

Then a second PCR, running roughly 7 to 11 cycles, was carried out with a sample-barcoded 5' primer and a J-beta primer mix. A template-switch adaptor with 12 random nucleotides tagged each cDNA molecule. TCRdb itself ran the 5' RACE reads through MiXCR, one entry per CDR3 protein. The table shows 540,000 or so distinct CDR3 sequences, with less than 25% occurring only once. These data also featured in a second study, about T cells of mothers and their children. That study reports: For each mother, over 8 million TCR beta CDR3 reads were obtained, and for each child, about 3 million.

The source material was blood. This TCR was recovered from a boy aged 10-17 years in good health. This rearrangement joins TRBV4-1 to TRBJ1-1; possible D gene TRBD1, 6 bases. The CDR3 sequence: CASSPRQEAEAFF. The CDR3 DNA reads TGCGCCAGCAGCCCCAGACAGGAAGCTGAAGCTTTCTTT.